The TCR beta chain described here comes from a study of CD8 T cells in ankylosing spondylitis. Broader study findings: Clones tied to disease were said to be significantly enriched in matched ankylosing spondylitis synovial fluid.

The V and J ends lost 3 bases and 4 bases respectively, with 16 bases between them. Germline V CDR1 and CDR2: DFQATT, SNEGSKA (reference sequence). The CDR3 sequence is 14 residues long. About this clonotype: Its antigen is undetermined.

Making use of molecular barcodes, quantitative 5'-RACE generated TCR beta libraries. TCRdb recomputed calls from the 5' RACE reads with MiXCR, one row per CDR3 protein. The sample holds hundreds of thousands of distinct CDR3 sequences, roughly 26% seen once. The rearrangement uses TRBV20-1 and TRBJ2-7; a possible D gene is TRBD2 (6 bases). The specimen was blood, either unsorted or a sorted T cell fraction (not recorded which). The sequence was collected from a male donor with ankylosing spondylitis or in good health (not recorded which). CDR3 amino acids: CSASRAGRRYEQYF. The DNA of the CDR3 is TGCAGTGCTAGTAGAGCAGGGAGGAGGTACGAGCAGTACTTC.